This is a list of T cell receptor beta chains from one sample in a study of cytotoxic CD8 clonotypes in ibrutinib-treated CLL. TCRdb's copy holds only in-frame clones and misses some; the assay was immunoSEQ multiplex PCR. The data contain roughly 170,000 clones, 84% of them singletons. This specimen was PBMCs, taken after 24 months of ibrutinib treatment. The receptors derive from a human donor with chronic lymphocytic leukemia. Each CDR3 is given with its conserved first and last residue. Each record gives: J gene, CDR3 length, clone size, V gene, D gene, CDR3 DNA, CDR3 protein. A D gene is named only where the DNA matches it firmly. The size of a clone is reported for some rows only, either as once, few or many, or as a class for expanded clones.

>TRBJ1-2|15|.|TRBV27|TRBD1
TGTGCCAGCAGTTTATTGGGACAGACTAACTATGGCTACACCTTC
CASSLLGQTNYGYTF
>TRBJ2-3|15|.|TRBV19|TRBD2
TGTGCCAGTAGCCGGGGACTAGCGGGGCCAGATACGCAGTATTTT
CASSRGLAGPDTQYF
>TRBJ1-2|15|.|TRBV19|TRBD1
TGTGCCAGTGAAGCTCCGGGACAGGGGAGTGGGGGCTACACCTTC
CASEAPGQGSGGYTF
>TRBJ2-2|14|.|TRBV11-3|.
TGTGCCAGCAGCTTAGAAGCGAACACCGGGGAGCTGTTTTTT
CASSLEANTGELFF
>TRBJ1-1|15|.|TRBV2|.
TGTGCCAGCGTTAGAAGGGGTGCGAACAGGGAGGAAGCTTTCTTT
CASVRRGANREEAFF
>TRBJ1-1|15|.|TRBV28|.
TGTGCCAGCAGTGAACTGACAGGCCTTAACACTGAAGCTTTCTTT
CASSELTGLNTEAFF
>TRBJ2-7|14|.|TRBV5-1|.
TGCGCCAGCAGCTTGACGGAGAGCTCCTACGAGCAGTACTTC
CASSLTESSYEQYF
>TRBJ1-5|12|.|TRBV2|.
TGTGCCAGCAACAGGGGCAATCAGCCCCAGCATTTT
CASNRGNQPQHF
>TRBJ2-1|11|once|TRBV5-1|.
TGCGCCAGCAGCTCCTACAATGAGCAGTTCTTC
CASSSYNEQFF
>TRBJ2-7|11|.|TRBV29-1|.
TGCAGCGTGGCTTTTCCCCAGGAGCAGTACTTC
CSVAFPQEQYF
>TRBJ1-2|14|.|TRBV13|.
TGTGCCAGCAGCTTAGGGCCCCCCGACAGGAGCTACACCTTC
CASSLGPPDRSYTF
>TRBJ2-7|12|.|TRBV18|.
TGTGCCAGCTCACCGTCGACAGCCGAGCAGTACTTC
CASSPSTAEQYF
>TRBJ1-3|14|.|TRBV27|TRBD1
TGTGCCAGCGGCAGGGGGTTTTCTGGAAACACCATATATTTT
CASGRGFSGNTIYF
>TRBJ2-7|15|.|TRBV6-1|.
TGTGCCAGCAGTGATCGAGGGGCGAGCTCCTACGAGCAGTACTTC
CASSDRGASSYEQYF
>TRBJ1-1|15|.|TRBV19|TRBD1
TGTGCCAGTAGACCGGCCGGGACAGGGAGTGAAAGGACTTTCTTT
CASRPAGTGSERTFF
>TRBJ2-7|16|.|TRBV5-6|TRBD2
TGTGCCAGCAGCTTGGTCGGTGGCGGGAGGTCCCACGAGCAGTACTTC
CASSLVGGGRSHEQYF
>TRBJ1-2|13|.|TRBV7-9|.
TGTGCCAGCAGCCCCGACAGGAACTATGGCTACACCTTC
CASSPDRNYGYTF
>TRBJ2-1|12|.|TRBV9|.
TGTGCCAGCAGCGTAGAGTCAAATGAGCAGTTCTTC
CASSVESNEQFF
>TRBJ1-5|13|few|TRBV30|.
TGTGCCTGGAGCGAGGGCCTAAATCAGCCCCAGCATTTT
CAWSEGLNQPQHF
>TRBJ2-5|16|once|TRBV9|TRBD2
TGTGCCAGCAGCGTAGGGCCCAGCGGGGCTCAAGAGACCCAGTACTTC
CASSVGPSGAQETQYF
>TRBJ1-6|13|.|TRBV30|.
TGTGCCTGGTCCCTTGGGATAGGTTCACCCCTCCACTTT
CAWSLGIGSPLHF
>TRBJ2-3|15|.|TRBV27|TRBD2
TGTGCCAGCAGTCCCGCGGCAGGGAGGGGTAGTACGCAGTATTTT
CASSPAAGRGSTQYF
>TRBJ2-3|13|.|TRBV7-6|.
TGTGCCAGCAGCTTAGTGAGGGGGGATACGCAGTATTTT
CASSLVRGDTQYF
>TRBJ1-2|14|.|TRBV5-1|TRBD1
TGCGCCAGCAGCTTTGACGGACAGGGCCCTGGCTACACCTTC
CASSFDGQGPGYTF
>TRBJ2-1|18|.|TRBV7-8|TRBD2
TGTGCCAGCAGCACGCTTGGGACTAGAAGGTTCTCCTACAATGAGCAGTTCTTC
CASSTLGTRRFSYNEQFF
>TRBJ1-2|14|.|TRBV7-8|.
TGTGCCAGCAGCTCCCGGGACAATAACTATGGCTACACCTTC
CASSSRDNNYGYTF
>TRBJ1-2|12|.|TRBV30|.
TGTGCCTGGAGCCCTCAAGGCTATGGCTACACCTTC
CAWSPQGYGYTF